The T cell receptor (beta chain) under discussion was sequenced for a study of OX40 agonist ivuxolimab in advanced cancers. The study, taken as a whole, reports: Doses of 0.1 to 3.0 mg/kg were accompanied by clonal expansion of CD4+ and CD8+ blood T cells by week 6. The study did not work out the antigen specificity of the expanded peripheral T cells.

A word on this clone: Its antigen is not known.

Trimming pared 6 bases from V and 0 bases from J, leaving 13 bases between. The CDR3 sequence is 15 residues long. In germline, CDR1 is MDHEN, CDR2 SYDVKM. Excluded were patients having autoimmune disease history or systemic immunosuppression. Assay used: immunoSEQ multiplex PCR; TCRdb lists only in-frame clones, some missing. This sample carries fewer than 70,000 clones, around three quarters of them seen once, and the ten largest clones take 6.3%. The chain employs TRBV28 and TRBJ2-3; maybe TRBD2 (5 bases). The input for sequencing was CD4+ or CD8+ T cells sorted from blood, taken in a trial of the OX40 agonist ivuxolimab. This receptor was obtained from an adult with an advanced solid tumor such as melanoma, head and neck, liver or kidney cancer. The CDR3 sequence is CASRIAYPSTDTQYF. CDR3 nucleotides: TGTGCCAGCAGGATAGCGTATCCTAGCACAGATACGCAGTATTTT.